Detailed here is one T cell receptor beta chain. No antigen is known for it. No quality values exist for individual bases; no much larger clone is one base distant. The sample belongs to a study of cytomegalovirus exposure and HLA in healthy donors (dated by TCRdb to 2016 to 2017). Background for the entire study: In an earlier analysis of several hundred of the donors, 276 Gb of sequence data and 100 million or so unique TCR beta sequences from about 179 million T cells were reported. To predict cytomegalovirus infection status, the study combined high-throughput TCR immunosequencing, statistical association of individual TCRs with disease status, and machine learning. Alongside the repertoire data, information on donor age, sex, ethnicity and CMV serostatus was compiled. On average, roughly 250,000 unique TCR beta nucleotide sequences were sequenced per donor among some 430 genotyped donors of the cohort, with around 19% of those sequences being non-productive. A separate validation cohort of some 130 different subjects was used in addition to the approximately 700-subject first cohort. Every discovery cohort repertoire had been produced on one sequencing platform. Of the roughly 400 genotyped donors, 65% to 90% fell in the genetic ancestry cluster associated with self-reported Caucasian donors. Rather than using new phenotypic data, the later analysis identified candidate immune exposures from TCR beta sequences and from how often those sequences occurred across donors. Typing coverage varied by locus: about 620-630 donors for A, B, C, DRB1 and DQB1; about 520 for DQA1; approximately 610 for DPA1; more than 450 for DPB1. Class I and class II HLA loci were covered by the typing at four-digit resolution. The study aimed to test whether cataloging public T cell receptors could reveal signatures of past pathogen exposure. Because of strong linkage in the cohort, four to six DR-DQ haplotypes were treated as single units for association and clustering. In a later genetic analysis, genome-wide SNP genotypes for about three fifths of the roughly 670 donors were used, and that subset was treated as a discovery cohort. An early release covering just under 650 HLA-typed donors comprised approximately 300 gigabases of sequencing data and roughly 86 million unique TCR sequences. An earlier analysis of roughly 580 of the donors used high-throughput TCR beta sequencing to judge whether each TCR beta V gene segment behaved as functional or pseudogenic. The T cell repertoires of roughly 660 subjects were profiled by immunosequencing and related to cytomegalovirus serostatus. To study patterns of TCR occurrence, a later analysis re-analyzed previously published TCR beta repertoires from under 750 donors and added high-resolution HLA genotyping.

The V end loses 0 bases and the J end loses 4 bases, and a stretch of 15 bases separates them. The germline V gene specifies LGHNA as CDR1 and YSLEER as CDR2. Counted from cysteine to phenylalanine, this CDR3 has 17 amino acids. Only the CDR3 region is kept as DNA, spanning 51 bases read in frame from base 1. The cohort comprised under 700 healthy bone marrow donors. Cohort members were all nominally healthy when sampled, although unrecorded immune exposures were likely present. The donor tested CMV seropositive and was one of the 289 seropositive cohort members. A peripheral blood sample was provided by each donor, and peripheral blood mononuclear cells were used for TCR beta sequencing. The Qiagen DNeasy Blood Extraction Kit was used to extract genomic DNA from the blood cell samples. The library came from the immunoSEQ multiplex PCR assay. For the multiplex PCR, a mixture combining 60 forward primers for TCR Vbeta segments and 13 reverse primers for TCR Jbeta segments was used. Amplification of the CDR3 region of rearranged TCR beta genes was performed with a multiplex PCR assay on genomic DNA. Amplified TCR beta libraries were sequenced as 87-base-pair reads on the Illumina HiSeq System. The authors' pipeline ran thus. A later analysis counted about 76 million unique TCR beta chains across the 650 to 700 repertoires, and around 9.9 million of these chains were shared by at least two donors. To remove PCR and sequencing errors, raw reads were error-corrected and collapsed into unique sequences using a nearest-neighbor algorithm that merged closely related sequences. To assign V, D and J gene segments, CDR3 sequences were aligned to IMGT reference sequences. For a sequence to be retained, at least a six-nucleotide match to both a V gene segment and a J gene segment was required. Rearrangements were called productive when the CDR3 lacked stop codons and stayed in frame with V and J; all others were non-productive. Following IMGT convention, CDR3 was defined as the stretch from the second conserved V-encoded cysteine to the conserved J-encoded phenylalanine. Sequences without an unambiguous match to a single V gene segment were excluded from the earlier analysis of 450 to 750 of the donors. In an earlier analysis of a few hundred of the donors, a V segment was called functional when productive rearrangements were above 56.7%, and segregating when the standard deviation between donors exceeded 5%. A statistical classification framework was built for diagnosing cytomegalovirus status from the catalog of TCR beta chain sequences. In a later analysis, TCR nucleotide sequences were compared against IMGT/GENE-DB human TR gene sequences so that V and J genes could be assigned. Using the TCRdist pipeline, a later analysis assigned CDR3 sequences along with most-parsimonious VDJ recombination scenarios. A later analysis defined each TCR beta chain by its CDR3 amino acid sequence plus V-gene family, and excluded reads lacking a unique V-gene family. A later analysis removed 592 highly shared, low-generation-probability nucleotide sequences to deal with suspected cross-contamination and a sequencing artifact. A later analysis calculated a clonal expansion index for each public chain from normalized within-repertoire ranks of inferred template counts. In a later analysis, generation probabilities were computed with a VDJ recombination model fitted to out-of-frame rearrangements, and the resulting probabilities were checked against IGoR. A later analysis scored TCR-TCR, TCR-HLA and TCR-CMV co-occurrence with hypergeometric tests, applying a repertoire-size bias correction to TCR pairs. A later analysis estimated false discovery rates by permuting HLA or CMV assignments 20 times. In a later analysis, co-occurring TCRs were grouped with DBSCAN, and TCRdist sequence similarity was added when clustering was performed within HLA-allele-positive subsets. For co-occurrence clustering, repertoires with fewer than 30,000 or more than 120,000 public chains were excluded, along with four to six repertoires with anomalous nucleotide sharing. This immuneACCESS table, as held by TCRdb, lists in-frame sequences with V and J called but not all clones. Of the missing ones, under half trace to an unresolved V gene in checked studies; the others have no known cause. V and J calls and clone size follow that table, whereas D and trimming were derived from the DNA. The sample table contains tens of thousands of clones; only one count was recorded for about 69% of them. The leading ten clones occupy about a third of the sample.

Broader findings and caveats from the paper: Compared with equally common non-associated chains, HLA-associated TCR beta chains in a later analysis were more clonally expanded and had lower generation probabilities. Broadly in line with IMGT annotations, most TCR beta V segments showed up in productive rearrangements about 87% or about 30% of the time in an earlier analysis of a few hundred of the donors. Several of the top co-occurrence clusters appeared to be linked to parvovirus B19, influenza, CMV and Epstein-Barr virus, according to a later analysis. The sequencing pipeline was judged likely to have produced a cluster of highly shared sequence variants as a technical artifact. In both the original and validation cohorts, the classifier was reported to diagnose cytomegalovirus status with high specificity and sensitivity. Most TCR sequences were seen in very few donors, while some public TCRs were found in many individuals. In this cohort, only TCR beta chains were sequenced, and detectable features were limited by the absence of alpha or paired-chain data. A further reported finding was that TCR beta sequences accurately predicted the HLA-A and HLA-B alleles for most subjects in the first cohort. In vitro tests confirmed that a few of the cytomegalovirus-associated TCR beta chains recognize cytomegalovirus antigens. Some IMGT-functional V segments, including TRBV6-2 and TRBV6-3, could not be distinguished by the 87-base-pair reads and were therefore excluded. The presence/absence analyses assumed that sequencing depth was roughly uniform across donors, and that assumption may not be true. Linkage disequilibrium might explain the correlated functional status among segregating V segments, but an unknown experimental factor could not be ruled out. Immune exposure information for the cohort was limited to CMV serostatus. A later genetic analysis associated a missense DCLRE1C variant with V-gene and J-gene trimming of TCR beta chains, and an independent cohort replicated the association. Because counts were too low, roughly 17 rarely observed V segments, including chromosome 9 orphons, were left out of the earlier analysis of some 640 of the donors. Compared with the approximately 710-donor mean, donors in an Asian-associated ancestry cluster had fewer N-insertions in productive TCRs, according to a later genetic analysis. Because HLA typing was unavailable for some donors at each locus, only the typed subset was used in association tests. The study gave a list of 150 to 200 TCR beta chains associated with cytomegalovirus. In a later analysis, some 18,000 TCR beta sequences were associated with specific HLA alleles at a false discovery rate of 0.05. Assigning TCR associations to individual alleles was difficult when HLA alleles, especially DR and DQ, strongly co-occurred. A later analysis found that TCR association rates varied across HLA loci, with DRB1 alleles showing the most associated TCRs and HLA-C alleles the fewest. According to a later analysis, most CMV-associated TCR beta chains appeared to be HLA-restricted, and the HLA associations seemed to be driven largely by CMV exposure. The authors suggested that the approach could potentially be generalized to other disease states and immunological phenotypes.

Input material: PBMCs. The clonotype comes from a middle-aged man in good health and CMV-seropositive. The chain is encoded by TRBV4-3 joined to TRBJ1-4; TRBD1 could be the D gene, as 5 bases match. This receptor has the CDR3 CASSQDLKTDLNEKLFF. The DNA reads as follows: TGCGCCAGCAGCCAAGATCTTAAGACAGACCTTAATGAAAAACTGTTTTTT.